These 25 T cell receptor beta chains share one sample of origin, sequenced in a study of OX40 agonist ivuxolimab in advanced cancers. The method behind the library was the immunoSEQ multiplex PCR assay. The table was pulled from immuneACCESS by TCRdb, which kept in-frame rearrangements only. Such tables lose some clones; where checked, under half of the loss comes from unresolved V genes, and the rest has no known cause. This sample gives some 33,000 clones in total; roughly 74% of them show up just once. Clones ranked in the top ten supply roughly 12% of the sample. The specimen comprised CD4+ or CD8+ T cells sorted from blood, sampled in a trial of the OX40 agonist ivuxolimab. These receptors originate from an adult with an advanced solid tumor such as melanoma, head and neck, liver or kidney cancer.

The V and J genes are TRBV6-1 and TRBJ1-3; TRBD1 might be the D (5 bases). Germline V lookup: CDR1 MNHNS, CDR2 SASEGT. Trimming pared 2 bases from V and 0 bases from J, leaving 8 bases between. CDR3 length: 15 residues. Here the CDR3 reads CASSEWDYSGNTIYF. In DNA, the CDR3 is TGTGCCAGCAGTGAATGGGACTACTCTGGAAACACCATATATTTT.

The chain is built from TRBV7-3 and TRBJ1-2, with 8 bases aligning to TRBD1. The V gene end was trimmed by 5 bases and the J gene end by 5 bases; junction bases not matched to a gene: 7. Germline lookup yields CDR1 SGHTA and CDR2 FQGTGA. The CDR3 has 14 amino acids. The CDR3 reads CASSISRTGYGYTF. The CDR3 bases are TGTGCCAGCAGCATTTCCCGGACAGGGTATGGCTACACCTTC.

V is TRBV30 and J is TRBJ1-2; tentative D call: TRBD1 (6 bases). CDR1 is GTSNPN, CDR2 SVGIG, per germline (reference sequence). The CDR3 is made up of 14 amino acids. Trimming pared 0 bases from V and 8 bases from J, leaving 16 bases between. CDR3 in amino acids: CAWSVQVGAAGYTF. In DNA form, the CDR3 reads TGTGCCTGGAGTGTACAAGTGGGGGCTGCCGGCTACACCTTC.

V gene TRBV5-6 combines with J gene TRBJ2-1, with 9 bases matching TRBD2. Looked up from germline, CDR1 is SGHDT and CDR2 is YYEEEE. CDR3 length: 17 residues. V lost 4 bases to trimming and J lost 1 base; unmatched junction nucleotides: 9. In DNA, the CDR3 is TGTGCCAGCAGCCCTTATCTAGCGGGGCCTTCCTACAATGAGCAGTTCTTC. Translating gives CASSPYLAGPSYNEQFF.

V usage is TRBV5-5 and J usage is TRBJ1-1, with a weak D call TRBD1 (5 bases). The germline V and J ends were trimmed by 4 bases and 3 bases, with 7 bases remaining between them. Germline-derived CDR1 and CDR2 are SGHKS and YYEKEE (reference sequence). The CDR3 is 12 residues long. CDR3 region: CASSTRDTEAFF. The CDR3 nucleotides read TGTGCCAGCAGCACCAGGGACACTGAAGCTTTCTTT.

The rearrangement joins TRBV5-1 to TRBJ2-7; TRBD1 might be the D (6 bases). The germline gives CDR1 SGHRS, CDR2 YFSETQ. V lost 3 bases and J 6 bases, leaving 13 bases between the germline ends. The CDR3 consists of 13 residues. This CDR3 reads CASSSPQGSEQYV. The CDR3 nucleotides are TGCGCCAGCAGCTCCCCACAGGGATCCGAGCAGTACGTC.

The CDR3 here is CSAYRADTQYF. The DNA of the CDR3 is TGCAGTGCTTATCGAGCAGATACGCAGTATTTT. This chain connects TRBV20-1 to TRBJ2-3; D is undetermined. Trimming stripped 5 bases from V and 4 bases from J, with 7 bases between. The CDR3 is 11 amino acids. Germline lookup yields CDR1 DFQATT and CDR2 SNEGSKA (reference sequence).

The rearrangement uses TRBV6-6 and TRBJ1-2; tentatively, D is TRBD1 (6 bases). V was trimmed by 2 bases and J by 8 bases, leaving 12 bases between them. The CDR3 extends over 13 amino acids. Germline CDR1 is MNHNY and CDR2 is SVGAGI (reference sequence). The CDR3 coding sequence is TGTGCCAGCAGTTACACAGGGCCGGGAGGCTACACCTTC. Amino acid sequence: CASSYTGPGGYTF.

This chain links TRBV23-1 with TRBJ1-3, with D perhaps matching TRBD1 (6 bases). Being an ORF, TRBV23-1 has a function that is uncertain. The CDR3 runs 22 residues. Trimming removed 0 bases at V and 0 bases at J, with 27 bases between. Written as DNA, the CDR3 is TGCGCCAGCAGTCAATCCCGATTCCCAAACGGGACATCGGGTCGCTCTGGAAACACCATATATTTT. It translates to CASSQSRFPNGTSGRSGNTIYF.

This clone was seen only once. The CDR3 reads CASSDGQGRDQPQHF. CDR3 DNA sequence: TGTGCCAGTAGTGATGGACAGGGCCGGGATCAGCCCCAGCATTTT. V and J are TRBV19 and TRBJ1-5, with 8 bases fitting TRBD1. V gave up 5 bases and J gave up 5 bases; unmatched junction bases: 8. From germline, CDR1 is LNHDA and CDR2 SQIVND (reference sequence). CDR3 size: 15 residues.

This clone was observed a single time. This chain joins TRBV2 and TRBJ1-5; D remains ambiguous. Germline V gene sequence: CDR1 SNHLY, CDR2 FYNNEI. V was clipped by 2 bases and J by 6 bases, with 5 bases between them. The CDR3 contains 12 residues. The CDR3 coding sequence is TGTGCCAGCAGTGAATTGGTTCAGCCCCAGCATTTT. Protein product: CASSELVQPQHF.

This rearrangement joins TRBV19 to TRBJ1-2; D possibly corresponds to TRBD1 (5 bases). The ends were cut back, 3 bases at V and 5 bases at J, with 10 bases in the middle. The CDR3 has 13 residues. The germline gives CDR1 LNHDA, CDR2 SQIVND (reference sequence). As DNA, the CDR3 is TGTGCCAGTAGTATGTCAGGGAAATATGGCTACACCTTC. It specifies CASSMSGKYGYTF.

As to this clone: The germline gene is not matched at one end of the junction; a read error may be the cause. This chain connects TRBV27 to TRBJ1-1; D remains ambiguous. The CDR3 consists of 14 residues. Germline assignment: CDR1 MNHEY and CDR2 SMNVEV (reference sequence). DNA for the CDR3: TGTGTCAGCAGTTTATATAACATGAACACTGAAGCTTTCTTT. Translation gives CVSSLYNMNTEAFF.

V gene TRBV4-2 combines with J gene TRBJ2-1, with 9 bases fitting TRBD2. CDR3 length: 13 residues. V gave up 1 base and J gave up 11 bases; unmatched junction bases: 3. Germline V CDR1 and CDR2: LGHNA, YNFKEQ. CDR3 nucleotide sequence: TGTGCCAGCAGCCAAGCGCTAGCGGGGAAGCAGTTCTTC. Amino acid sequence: CASSQALAGKQFF.

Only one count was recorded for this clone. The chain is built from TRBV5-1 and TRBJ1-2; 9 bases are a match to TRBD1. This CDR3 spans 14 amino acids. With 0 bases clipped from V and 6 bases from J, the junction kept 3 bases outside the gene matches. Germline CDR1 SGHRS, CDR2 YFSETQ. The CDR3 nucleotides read TGCGCCAGCAGCTTGGTTACAGGGGGCGATGGCTACACCTTC. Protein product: CASSLVTGGDGYTF.

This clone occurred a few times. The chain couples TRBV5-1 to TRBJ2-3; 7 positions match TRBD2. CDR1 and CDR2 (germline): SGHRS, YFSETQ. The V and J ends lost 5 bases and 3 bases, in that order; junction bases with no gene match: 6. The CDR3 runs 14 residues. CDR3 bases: TGCGCCAGCAGGTCGGCGGGGGTAACAGATACGCAGTATTTT. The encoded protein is CASRSAGVTDTQYF.

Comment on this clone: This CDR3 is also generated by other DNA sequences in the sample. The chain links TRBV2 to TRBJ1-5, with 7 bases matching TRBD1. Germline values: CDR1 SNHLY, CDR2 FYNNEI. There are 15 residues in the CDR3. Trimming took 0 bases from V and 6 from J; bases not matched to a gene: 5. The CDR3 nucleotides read TGTGCCAGCAGTGAAGCGCGACAGGGAGGTCAGCCCCAGCATTTT. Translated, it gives CASSEARQGGQPQHF.

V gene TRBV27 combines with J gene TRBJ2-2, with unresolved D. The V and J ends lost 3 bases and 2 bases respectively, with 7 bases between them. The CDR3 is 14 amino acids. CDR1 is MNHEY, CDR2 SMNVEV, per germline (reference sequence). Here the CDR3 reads CASSFEINTGELFF. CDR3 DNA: TGTGCCAGCAGTTTTGAGATAAACACCGGGGAGCTGTTTTTT.

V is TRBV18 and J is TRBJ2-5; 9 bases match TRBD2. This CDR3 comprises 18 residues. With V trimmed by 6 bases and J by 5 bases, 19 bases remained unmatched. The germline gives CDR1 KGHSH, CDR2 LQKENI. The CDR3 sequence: CASSPGRSGTSRGETQYF. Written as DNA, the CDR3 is TGTGCCAGCTCGCCAGGTCGCTCCGGGACTAGCAGGGGGGAGACCCAGTACTTC.

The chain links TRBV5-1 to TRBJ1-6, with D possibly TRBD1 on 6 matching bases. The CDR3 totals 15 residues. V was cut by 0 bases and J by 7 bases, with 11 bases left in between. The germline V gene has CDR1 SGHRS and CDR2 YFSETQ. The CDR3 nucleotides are TGCGCCAGCAGCTTGGCGAACAGGGCAAATTCACCCCTCCACTTT. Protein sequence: CASSLANRANSPLHF.

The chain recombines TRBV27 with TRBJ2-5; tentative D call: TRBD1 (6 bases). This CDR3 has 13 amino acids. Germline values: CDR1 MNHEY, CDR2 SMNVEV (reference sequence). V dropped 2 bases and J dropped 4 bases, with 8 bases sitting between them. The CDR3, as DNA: TGTGCCAGCAGTTTAGGCAGGGGAGAGACCCAGTACTTC. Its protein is CASSLGRGETQYF.

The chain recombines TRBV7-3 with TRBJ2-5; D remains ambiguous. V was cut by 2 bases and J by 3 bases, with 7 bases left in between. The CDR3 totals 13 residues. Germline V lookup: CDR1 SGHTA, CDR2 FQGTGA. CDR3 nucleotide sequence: TGTGCCAGCAGCTTACTGGCAGAAGAGACCCAGTACTTC. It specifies CASSLLAEETQYF. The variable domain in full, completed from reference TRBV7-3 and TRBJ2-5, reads GAGVSQTPSNKVTEKGKYVELRCDPISGHTALYWYRQSLGQGPEFLIYFQGTGAADDSGLPNDRFFAVRPEGSVSTLKIQRTERGDSAVYLCASSLLAEETQYFGPGTRLLVL.

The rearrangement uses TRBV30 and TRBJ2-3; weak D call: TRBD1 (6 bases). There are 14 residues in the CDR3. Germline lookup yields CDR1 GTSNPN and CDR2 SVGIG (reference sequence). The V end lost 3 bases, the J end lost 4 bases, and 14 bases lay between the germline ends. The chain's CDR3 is CAWRKQGTADTQYF. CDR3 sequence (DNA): TGTGCCTGGAGGAAACAGGGTACGGCAGATACGCAGTATTTT.

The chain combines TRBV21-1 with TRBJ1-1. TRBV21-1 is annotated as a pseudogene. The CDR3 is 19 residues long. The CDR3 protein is CASSKLSPGAEDIDTEAFF. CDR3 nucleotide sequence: TGTGCCAGCAGCAAATTATCCCCAGGCGCAGAGGATATTGACACTGAAGCTTTCTTT.

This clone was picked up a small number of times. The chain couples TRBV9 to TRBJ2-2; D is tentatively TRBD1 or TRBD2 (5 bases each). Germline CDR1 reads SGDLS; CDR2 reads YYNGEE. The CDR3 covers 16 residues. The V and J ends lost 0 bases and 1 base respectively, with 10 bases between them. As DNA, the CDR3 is TGTGCCAGCAGCGTAGTAGGGACCATGAACACCGGGGAGCTGTTTTTT. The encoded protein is CASSVVGTMNTGELFF.